This entry lists 2 T cell receptor beta chains sequenced from one sample in a study of CD8 T cells in Susac syndrome. Random hexamers primed reverse transcription of roughly 0.5 to 1 ug RNA. TCRdb processed the immunoSEQ multiplex PCR reads anew with MiXCR; each CDR3 protein has one entry. Among some 99,000 distinct CDR3 sequences listed, around 94% were seen once. Material for sequencing was CD4+ T cells from PBMCs. The receptor set was obtained from a human donor with Susac syndrome.

The chain has TRBV6-5 and TRBJ1-1, with D possibly TRBD1 on 5 matching bases. The CDR3 loop spans 13 amino acids. The germline V and J ends were trimmed by 6 bases and 1 base, with 9 bases remaining between them. Germline CDR1 is MNHEY and CDR2 is SVGAGI. In DNA, the CDR3 is TGTGCCAGCAGGGACACGCCGAACACTGAAGCTTTCTTT. Protein product: CASRDTPNTEAFF.

The chain links TRBV5-1 to TRBJ2-7, with D perhaps matching TRBD1 (6 bases). The CDR3 consists of 14 residues. The germline gives CDR1 SGHRS, CDR2 YFSETQ. The ends were cut back, 5 bases at V and 2 bases at J, with 14 bases in the middle. The CDR3 DNA sequence: TGCGCCAGCAGATCCTCCGACAGGCCCTACGAGCAGTACTTC. Residues: CASRSSDRPYEQYF.